This T cell receptor beta chain is from a study of cytomegalovirus exposure and HLA in healthy donors. Study-wide context: The same platform as the roughly 670 first-cohort repertoires was used for the 120 validation repertoires, a later analysis reported. Study conclusions and caveats: According to a subsequent analysis, TCR clusters identified in the first cohort showed a tendency to co-occur across the approximately 110 validation repertoires. TCR beta chains numbering 164 were designated cytomegalovirus-associated.

V lost 8 bases, J lost 2 bases, and 3 bases lay in between. This CDR3 is 10 amino acids long. Germline assignment: CDR1 LNHDA and CDR2 SQIVND (reference sequence). The approximately 120-subject validation cohort, separate from the approximately 630-subject first cohort, included the donors. Clones were sequenced by immunoSEQ multiplex PCR, and TCRdb holds only the in-frame ones, with some missing. The sample records about 150,000 clones, about 86% being singletons. About this clone itself: Antigen specificity is unknown.

The source is a human donor in good health. The V call is TRBV19, the J call TRBJ1-1, with unresolved D. Material for sequencing was PBMCs. CDR3 nucleotides: TGTGCCAGTGGCAACACTGAAGCTTTCTTT. Translating it yields CASGNTEAFF.